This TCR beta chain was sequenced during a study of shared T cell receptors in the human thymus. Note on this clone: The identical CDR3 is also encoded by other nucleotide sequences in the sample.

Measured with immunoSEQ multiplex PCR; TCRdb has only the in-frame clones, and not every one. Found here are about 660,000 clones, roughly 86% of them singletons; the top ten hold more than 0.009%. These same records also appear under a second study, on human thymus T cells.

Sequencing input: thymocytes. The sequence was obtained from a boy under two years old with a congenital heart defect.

The CDR3 nucleotides are TGTGCCTGGAGTTCGGGCCTAGCATGCAATGAGCAGTTCTTC. This codes for CAWSSGLACNEQFF. The rearrangement uses TRBV30 and TRBJ2-1; the D gene is possibly TRBD2 (5 bases). This CDR3 has 14 amino acids. Germline assignment: CDR1 GTSNPN and CDR2 SVGIG (reference sequence). Between the trimmed V and J ends, which lost 2 bases and 6 bases, there was a span of 14 bases.